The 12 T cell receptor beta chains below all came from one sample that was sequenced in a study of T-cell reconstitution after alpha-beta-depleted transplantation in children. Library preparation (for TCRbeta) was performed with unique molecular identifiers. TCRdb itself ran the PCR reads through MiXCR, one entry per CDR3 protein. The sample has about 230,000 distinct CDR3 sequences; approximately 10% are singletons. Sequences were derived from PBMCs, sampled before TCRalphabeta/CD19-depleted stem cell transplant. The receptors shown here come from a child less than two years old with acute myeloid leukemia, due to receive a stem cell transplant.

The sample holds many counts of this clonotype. CDR3 in DNA: TGTGCCAGCAGTGAACTGAGGGCGGCTTTCTTT. Its translation: CASSELRAAFF. The chain is built from TRBV2 and TRBJ1-1; D uncertain. The CDR3 runs 11 residues. The germline gives CDR1 SNHLY, CDR2 FYNNEI. Trimming shortened V by 2 bases and J by 11 bases, and 9 bases separated the two germline ends.

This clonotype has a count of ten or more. In nucleotides, the CDR3 is TGTGCCAGCAGCTTGGATGTCAGATTCTCTGGAAACACCATATATTTT. Its translation: CASSLDVRFSGNTIYF. This chain joins TRBV5-6 and TRBJ1-3; D unclear. This CDR3 has 16 amino acids. Germline-derived CDR1 and CDR2 are SGHDT and YYEEEE. V dropped 0 bases and J dropped 0 bases, with 10 bases sitting between them.

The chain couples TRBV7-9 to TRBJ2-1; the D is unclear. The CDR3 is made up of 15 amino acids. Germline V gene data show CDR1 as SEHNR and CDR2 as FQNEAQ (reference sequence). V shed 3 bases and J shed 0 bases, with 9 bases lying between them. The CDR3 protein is CASSFSDSSYNEQFF. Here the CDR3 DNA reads TGTGCCAGCAGCTTCAGCGATAGCTCCTACAATGAGCAGTTCTTC.

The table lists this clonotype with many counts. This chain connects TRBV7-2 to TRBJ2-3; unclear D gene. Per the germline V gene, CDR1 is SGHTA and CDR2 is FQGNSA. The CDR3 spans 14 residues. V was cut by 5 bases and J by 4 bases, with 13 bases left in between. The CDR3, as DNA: TGTGCCAGCAGCCCCCGACCCAGGTCAGATACGCAGTATTTT. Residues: CASSPRPRSDTQYF.

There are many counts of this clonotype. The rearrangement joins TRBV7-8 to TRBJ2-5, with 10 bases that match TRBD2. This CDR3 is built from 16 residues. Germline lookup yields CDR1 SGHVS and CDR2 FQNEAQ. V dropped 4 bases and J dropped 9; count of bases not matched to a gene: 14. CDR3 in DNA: TGTGCCAGCAGCTCGAGTAGTAGGCTAGCGGGGGAGGCCCAGTACTTC. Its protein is CASSSSSRLAGEAQYF.

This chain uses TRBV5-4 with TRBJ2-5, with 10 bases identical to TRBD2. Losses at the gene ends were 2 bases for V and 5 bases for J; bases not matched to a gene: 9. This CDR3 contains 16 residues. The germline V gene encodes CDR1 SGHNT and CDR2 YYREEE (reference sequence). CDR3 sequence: CASSFRPSGRGETQYF. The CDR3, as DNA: TGTGCCAGCAGCTTCCGGCCTAGCGGGAGAGGGGAGACCCAGTACTTC.

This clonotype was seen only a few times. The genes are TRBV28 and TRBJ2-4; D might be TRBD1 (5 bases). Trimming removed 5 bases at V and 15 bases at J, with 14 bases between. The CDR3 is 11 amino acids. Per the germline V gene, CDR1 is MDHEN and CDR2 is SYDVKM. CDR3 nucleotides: TGTGCCAGCAGTGCTGACAGCCCCCCGTACTTC. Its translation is CASSADSPPYF.

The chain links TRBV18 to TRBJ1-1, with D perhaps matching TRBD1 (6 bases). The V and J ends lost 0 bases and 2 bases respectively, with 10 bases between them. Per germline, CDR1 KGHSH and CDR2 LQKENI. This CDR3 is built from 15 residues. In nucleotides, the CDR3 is TGTGCCAGCTCACCACCGGTACAGGGAAACACTGAAGCTTTCTTT. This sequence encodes CASSPPVQGNTEAFF.

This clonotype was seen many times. In DNA form, the CDR3 reads TGTGCCATCAGTGAATCTAGCGGGAGCGGCCGCTCCTACAATGAGCAGTTCTTC. The encoded protein is CAISESSGSGRSYNEQFF. The chain uses TRBV10-3 and TRBJ2-1; 10 bases align to TRBD2. Trimming at V came to 3 bases and at J to 0 bases, leaving 8 bases not matched to a gene. The CDR3 consists of 18 residues. Germline V gene sequence: CDR1 ENHRY, CDR2 SYGVKD.

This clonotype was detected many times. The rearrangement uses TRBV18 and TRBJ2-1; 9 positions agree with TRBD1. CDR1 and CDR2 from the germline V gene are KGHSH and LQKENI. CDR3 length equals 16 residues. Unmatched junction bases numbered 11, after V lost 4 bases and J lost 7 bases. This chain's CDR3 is CASSRLRGQGSNEQFF. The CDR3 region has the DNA TGTGCCAGCTCACGTCTGCGGGGACAGGGCTCAAATGAGCAGTTCTTC.

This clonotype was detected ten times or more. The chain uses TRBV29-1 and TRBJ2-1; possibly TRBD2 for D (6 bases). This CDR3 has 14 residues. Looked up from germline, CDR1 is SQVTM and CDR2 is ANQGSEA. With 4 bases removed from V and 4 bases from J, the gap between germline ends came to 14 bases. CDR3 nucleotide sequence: TGCAGCGTTGCGGGGGTGGTGGGTTACAATGAGCAGTTCTTC. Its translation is CSVAGVVGYNEQFF.

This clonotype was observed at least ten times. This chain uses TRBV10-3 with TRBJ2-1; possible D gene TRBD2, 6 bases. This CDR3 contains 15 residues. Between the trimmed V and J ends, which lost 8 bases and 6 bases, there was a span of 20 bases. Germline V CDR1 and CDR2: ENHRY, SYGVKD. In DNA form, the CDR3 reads TGTGCCATCGGGACGGGCGGGAAGGCGCTCAATGAGCAGTTCTTC. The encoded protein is CAIGTGGKALNEQFF.